The TCR beta chain described here comes from a study of blood T cell repertoires in COVID-19. The overall study: The United States, Italy and Spain were the sources of the acute and convalescent COVID-19 samples. The cDNA or gDNA used as material had been derived from T cells, B-cell-depleted T cells, or PBMCs.

In the original processing: It was from reference gene primer amplification that nucleated cell counts were estimated. This table comes from immunoSEQ multiplex PCR, and its TCRdb copy is limited to in-frame clones, with some not included. Clonal size and the V and J genes are those of that table, whereas D and trimming came from the DNA. This sample has approximately 130,000 clones, with roughly 79% found just once. CDR1 is SNHLY, CDR2 FYNNEI, per germline. V was clipped by 7 bases and J by 1 base, with 10 bases between them. This CDR3 has 14 amino acids. This clone was observed a handful of times. The source of this sequence is a man of 80 years or more with acute or convalescent COVID-19. J is TRBJ2-2 and V is TRBV2; no clear D gene. Sequenced material: peripheral blood. The CDR3 nucleotides read TGTGCCAGCACTAACTTATTGAACACCGGGGAGCTGTTTTTT. Translation gives CASTNLLNTGELFF.